This T cell receptor (beta chain) was identified during a study of blood T cell repertoires in COVID-19 (dated by TCRdb to 2019 to 2021). Notes on the research overall: Samples from collaborators originated in the United States, Italy and Spain and spanned both the acute and convalescent phases of COVID-19. The prospective study material was composed of cDNA or gDNA derived from T cells, B-cell-depleted T cells, or PBMCs. Subjects who had been exposed to COVID-19, were actively infected with it, or had recovered from it provided the deeply sampled blood TCRbeta repertoires that made up the dataset. The repertoires were made available in a free public database intended to serve as a resource for research on the immune response to SARS-CoV-2. Samples came from the ongoing ImmuneRACE study (first 160 participants) plus 1,254 subjects from 6 global collaborators. The sample metadata nearly always contained a de-identified subject ID, COVID-19 status, age in years and sex. Where available, HLA class I and class II types were obtained from metadata supplied by the sample provider rather than from assay-based typing.

Study-wide conclusions, independent of this receptor: The quantity of clinical and demographic metadata differed by source and by participant and was supplied without curation.

About this clone itself: Its specific antigen is unknown. Base qualities are not provided; no much larger clone lies one nucleotide away.

Whole blood was collected in K2EDTA tubes by collaborating institutions according to the institutions' own protocols. For TCRbeta analysis, collaborators shipped samples as frozen whole blood, isolated PBMCs, or DNA extracted from either of those sample types. The CDR1 and CDR2 encoded by the germline V gene are MNHEY and SVGAGI. V was cut back by 2 bases and J by 1 base, leaving a gap of 8 bases between them. From the cysteine through the phenylalanine, the CDR3 covers 14 amino acids. The kept DNA is CDR3 alone, 42 bases in frame from the first base. TCRbeta CDR3 regions were amplified from genomic DNA by means of the immunoSEQ Assay, a bias-controlled multiplex PCR. On the authors' methods: Nucleated cell counts per sample were estimated from amplification of reference gene primers within the assay. Sequence reads were collapsed and filtered to measure the absolute abundance of every unique TCRbeta CDR3 rearrangement. For each sample, productive Simpson clonality was calculated as the square root of Simpson's diversity index across productive rearrangements. The table was pulled from immuneACCESS by TCRdb, which kept in-frame rearrangements only. Such tables lose some clones; where checked, under half of the loss comes from unresolved V genes, and the rest has no known cause. The D gene and trimming were derived from the DNA, and the V and J assignments and clone size from that table. In this sample the table shows some 160,000 clones, roughly nine tenths of which occur a single time. Together, the top ten hold 3% to 4% of the sample.

This receptor was identified in a woman aged 70-85 years with acute or convalescent COVID-19. The V and J genes are TRBV6-5 and TRBJ1-1; the D segment could be TRBD1, given 6 matching bases. Source material: peripheral blood. The nucleotide sequence is given as TGTGCCAGCAGTTACCAACAGGGGAACACTGAAGCTTTCTTT. It encodes CASSYQQGNTEAFF.